The clone carrying this TCR beta chain was seen many times. RNA transcripts provided the template for amplifying TCR beta CDR3 regions. The first round was an RT-PCR with HTBI primers, and the second round was a multiplex PCR. TCRdb re-derived calls from the multiplex PCR reads in MiXCR, one entry per CDR3 protein. The table records hundreds of thousands of distinct CDR3 sequences, 22% of them present only once. This entry comes from a study of Graves' ophthalmopathy and Graves' hyperthyroidism. The V and J ends lost 5 bases and 3 bases respectively, with 11 bases between them. This CDR3 comprises 15 residues. Looked up from germline, CDR1 is SGHAT and CDR2 is FQNNGV.

This clonotype was sampled from a woman under 30 with stable Graves' hyperthyroidism. Some clones in this sample may be carry-over from other donors' samples. The chain carries TRBV11-2 and TRBJ1-6; no definite D call. Input material: peripheral blood. CDR3 in amino acids: CASSLPGNYNSPLHF. In nucleotides, the CDR3 is TGTGCCAGCAGCCTCCCCGGGAACTATAATTCACCCCTCCACTTT.